The 26 T cell receptor beta chains presented below share a single source sample, sequenced in a study of cytomegalovirus exposure and HLA in healthy donors. 60 Vbeta and 13 Jbeta primers were used in PCR. Produced via immunoSEQ multiplex PCR; TCRdb's table is partial and in-frame only. The table lists about 52,000 clones, over 70% of them singletons. The sample was PBMCs. These receptors were taken from a man between 18 and 35 years old in good health and CMV-seronegative.

The J gene is TRBJ2-3, the V gene TRBV18; TRBD2 might be the D (5 bases). CDR1 and CDR2 (germline): KGHSH, LQKENI. V lost 3 bases and J 1 base, leaving 17 bases between the germline ends. This CDR3 region has 17 residues. The CDR3 nucleotides read TGTGCCAGCTCACCTATATCAGCGGCCGGCGGCACAGATACGCAGTATTTT. Translating gives CASSPISAAGGTDTQYF.

CDR3 in amino acids: CASRLASTDTQYF. The CDR3 DNA reads TGTGCCAGCCGACTAGCGAGCACAGATACGCAGTATTTT. The chain couples TRBV27 to TRBJ2-3; 8 bases fit TRBD2. With 8 bases clipped from V and 0 bases from J, the junction kept 1 base outside the gene matches. CDR3 length: 13 residues. Looked up from germline, CDR1 is MNHEY and CDR2 is SMNVEV (reference sequence).

J is TRBJ2-3 and V is TRBV28, with a weak D call TRBD1 (6 bases). CDR3 length: 15 amino acids. Per germline, CDR1 MDHEN and CDR2 SYDVKM. The V end was cut by 6 bases, the J end by 7 bases, with 20 bases between. CDR3 amino acids: CASSHGDTLRNTQYF. CDR3 sequence (DNA): TGTGCCAGCAGCCACGGGGACACCCTGAGGAATACGCAGTATTTT.

This clone was detected only once. V gene TRBV4-2 combines with J gene TRBJ2-2; D perhaps matches TRBD2 (6 bases). The V and J ends lost 0 bases and 4 bases respectively, with 15 bases between them. This CDR3 is built from 17 residues. Germline V gene data show CDR1 as LGHNA and CDR2 as YNFKEQ. CDR3: CASSQDNAGLGTGELFF. The CDR3 nucleotides are TGTGCCAGCAGCCAAGATAACGCGGGGTTGGGCACCGGGGAGCTGTTTTTT.

J is TRBJ2-1 and V is TRBV19, with 10 bases aligning to TRBD1. Trimming cost V 7 bases and J 8 bases; bases outside gene matches: 8. Germline V gene lookup returns CDR1 LNHDA and CDR2 SQIVND (reference sequence). This CDR3 comprises 14 residues. The CDR3 spells CASTLTGGEDEQFF. CDR3 nucleotide sequence: TGTGCCAGTACCCTGACAGGGGGCGAGGATGAGCAGTTCTTC.

V gene TRBV6-5 combines with J gene TRBJ2-3; 9 bases line up with TRBD1. The V and J ends lost 8 bases and 3 bases, in that order; junction bases with no gene match: 9. Germline CDR1 and CDR2: MNHEY and SVGAGI. The length of the CDR3 is 15 residues. CDR3 sequence (DNA): TGTGCCAGCCGACCCACAGGGGGCTTGACAGATACGCAGTATTTT. It translates to CASRPTGGLTDTQYF.

The rearrangement uses TRBV18 and TRBJ1-1, with D possibly TRBD1 on 6 matching bases. Germline V gene lookup returns CDR1 KGHSH and CDR2 LQKENI. V was clipped by 2 bases and J by 7 bases, with 11 bases between them. The CDR3 consists of 13 residues. The CDR3 coding sequence is TGTGCCAGCTCACCAGGGACAACGGGTGAAGCTTTCTTT. This gives the protein CASSPGTTGEAFF.

This chain joins TRBV2 and TRBJ2-3, with 9 bases lining up with TRBD2. The CDR3 runs to 15 residues. J lost 9 bases, V lost 8 bases, and 15 bases had no gene match. Germline-derived CDR1 and CDR2 are SNHLY and FYNNEI. The CDR3: CASGGELAGAKTQYF. The CDR3, as DNA: TGTGCCAGCGGGGGGGAACTAGCGGGCGCCAAGACGCAGTATTTT.

V is TRBV29-1 and J is TRBJ2-5; 9 bases align to TRBD1. Germline trimming cut 6 bases from V and 5 bases from J; bases unmatched to any gene: 4. The CDR3 runs to 12 residues. Germline CDR1 SQVTM, CDR2 ANQGSEA. The CDR3 loop is CSVDRGLETQYF. For the CDR3, the DNA is TGCAGCGTAGACAGGGGGTTGGAGACCCAGTACTTC.

The chain employs TRBV6-1 and TRBJ2-3; perhaps TRBD1 as D (6 bases). The length of the CDR3 is 14 residues. Trimming took 3 bases from V and 5 from J, leaving 12 bases between them. Germline lookup yields CDR1 MNHNS and CDR2 SASEGT. CDR3 sequence reads: CASSDRQGQDTQYF. In DNA form, the CDR3 reads TGTGCCAGCAGTGATCGTCAGGGGCAAGATACGCAGTATTTT.

The chain combines TRBV13 with TRBJ2-3, with 10 bases fitting TRBD1. The CDR3 length is 16 residues. J lost 6 bases, V lost 5 bases, and 11 bases had no gene match. Germline V CDR1 and CDR2: PRHDT, FYEKMQ (reference sequence). The CDR3 here is CASSRKTGGDWDTQYF. CDR3 in DNA: TGTGCCAGCAGCCGAAAGACAGGGGGCGATTGGGATACGCAGTATTTT.

The chain uses TRBV5-1 and TRBJ1-2, with TRBD1 matching 8 bases. With V trimmed by 4 bases and J by 5 bases, 4 bases remained unmatched. The germline gives CDR1 SGHRS, CDR2 YFSETQ. The CDR3 is made up of 13 amino acids. The CDR3, as DNA: TGCGCCAGCAGCCTGGGACAGGAGTATGGCTACACCTTC. Its translation: CASSLGQEYGYTF.

The chain carries TRBV30 and TRBJ1-6; 7 bases map to TRBD1. Trimming cost V 0 bases and J 5 bases; bases outside gene matches: 4. Germline CDR1 is GTSNPN and CDR2 is SVGIG (reference sequence). The CDR3 runs to 15 residues. The CDR3 sequence is CAWSVYRGNNSPLHF. The CDR3 coding sequence is TGTGCCTGGAGTGTTTACAGGGGAAATAATTCACCCCTCCACTTT.

J is TRBJ1-4 and V is TRBV30; tentative D call: TRBD1 (6 bases). V was pared by 3 bases and J by 7 bases, with 9 bases between. Germline CDR1 is GTSNPN and CDR2 is SVGIG (reference sequence). This CDR3 spans 12 amino acids. The CDR3: CAWSARGEKLFF. The CDR3, as DNA: TGTGCCTGGAGCGCCAGGGGTGAAAAACTGTTTTTT. Full variable domain (rest looked up from reference TRBV30 and TRBJ1-4): SQTIHQWPATLVQPVGSPLSLECTVEGTSNPNLYWYRQAAGRGLQLLFYSVGIGQISSEVPQNLSASRPQDRQFILSSKKLLLSDSGFYLCAWSARGEKLFFGSGTQLSVL.

This clone was detected a few times. V is TRBV5-1 and J is TRBJ2-1; 9 bases align to TRBD2. Germline trimming cut 8 bases from V and 0 bases from J; bases unmatched to any gene: 6. The CDR3 is 15 amino acids. CDR1 and CDR2 (germline): SGHRS, YFSETQ. The CDR3 sequence: CASEDSGSSYNEQFF. The CDR3, as DNA: TGCGCCAGTGAAGATAGCGGGAGCTCCTACAATGAGCAGTTCTTC. The full variable domain, with the rest looked up from reference TRBV5-1 and TRBJ2-1, is KAGVTQTPRYLIKTRGQQVTLSCSPISGHRSVSWYQQTPGQGLQFLFEYFSETQRNKGNFPGRFSGRQFSNSRSEMNVSTLELGDSALYLCASEDSGSSYNEQFFGPGTRLTVL.

CDR3 amino acids: CASSAPGMNQPQHF. For the CDR3, the DNA is TGCGCCAGCAGCGCCCCCGGGATGAATCAGCCCCAGCATTTT. The chain employs TRBV10-2 and TRBJ1-5; no definite D call. Germline values: CDR1 WSHSY, CDR2 SAAADI. The V end lost 6 bases, the J end lost 4 bases, and 13 bases lay between the germline ends. The CDR3 extends over 14 amino acids.

This sequence joins TRBV6-1 and TRBJ2-7, with 11 bases fitting TRBD2. The CDR3 has 15 amino acids. In germline, CDR1 is MNHNS, CDR2 SASEGT. Unmatched junction bases numbered 5, after V lost 4 bases and J lost 3 bases. DNA for the CDR3: TGTGCCAGCAGTGCCTTAGCGGGAGGGCTCTACGAGCAGTACTTC. The encoded protein is CASSALAGGLYEQYF.

The CDR3 DNA is TGTGCCAGCAGCTTAGCCGGGGGACTCTCCTACGAGCAGTACTTC. It yields the protein CASSLAGGLSYEQYF. The V and J genes are TRBV11-2 and TRBJ2-7; the D gene is possibly TRBD2 (6 bases). The CDR3 runs to 15 residues. Germline CDR1 reads SGHAT; CDR2 reads FQNNGV. V was pared by 1 base and J by 0 bases, with 10 bases between.

V is TRBV13 and J is TRBJ2-4; tentatively, D is TRBD1 (5 bases). Germline V gives CDR1 PRHDT, CDR2 FYEKMQ (reference sequence). The CDR3 has 15 amino acids. Trimming took 5 bases from V and 0 from J, leaving 11 bases between them. The CDR3 DNA reads TGTGCCAGCAGCCGGGCAGGGCTAGCCAAAAACATTCAGTACTTC. Amino acid sequence: CASSRAGLAKNIQYF.

The V and J genes are TRBV15 and TRBJ1-2; TRBD1 aligns across 7 bases. Trimming took 4 bases from V and 5 from J; bases not matched to a gene: 10. The CDR3 loop spans 15 amino acids. Germline assignment: CDR1 LNHNV and CDR2 YYDKDF (reference sequence). The DNA for the CDR3 is TGTGCCACCAGCACCCGGGACAGTTCCCTATATGGCTACACCTTC. This encodes CATSTRDSSLYGYTF.

Worth noting for this clone: A junction end diverges from the germline sequence, so it may reflect a read error. The rearrangement joins TRBV20-1 to TRBJ1-1; TRBD1 aligns across 7 bases. Per the germline V gene, CDR1 is DFQATT and CDR2 is SNEGSKA (reference sequence). The CDR3 is 10 amino acids. CDR3 DNA: TGCAGTGCCCTTCTATTCAGGGGGGTCTTT. Protein: CSALLFRGVF.

The chain joins TRBV4-1 to TRBJ2-7, with D perhaps matching TRBD1 (6 bases). The CDR3 spans 17 residues. Germline-derived CDR1 and CDR2 are MGHRA and YSYEKL. V was pared by 0 bases and J by 5 bases, with 20 bases between. DNA of the CDR3: TGCGCCAGCAGCCAAGATCCCTCGGGACACTCGGGCAACGAGCAGTACTTC. It encodes CASSQDPSGHSGNEQYF.

CDR3 protein: CASSYMGLAGVNEQFF. The CDR3 coding sequence is TGTGCCAGCAGTTACATGGGACTAGCGGGAGTCAATGAGCAGTTCTTC. V and J are TRBV6-5 and TRBJ2-1, with 14 nucleotides matching TRBD2. The CDR3 totals 16 residues. Germline-derived CDR1 and CDR2 are MNHEY and SVGAGI. Losses at the gene ends were 2 bases for V and 6 bases for J; bases not matched to a gene: 3.

The genes are TRBV28 and TRBJ2-7; maybe TRBD2 (6 bases). V gave up 9 bases and J gave up 9 bases, with 15 bases separating them. CDR1 and CDR2 (germline): MDHEN, SYDVKM. The CDR3 runs to 11 residues. The chain's CDR3 is CASGGKVGQYF. CDR3 coding DNA: TGTGCCAGTGGGGGGAAGGTCGGGCAGTACTTC.

The chain recombines TRBV27 with TRBJ2-7; 7 bases line up with TRBD1. Germline values: CDR1 MNHEY, CDR2 SMNVEV (reference sequence). The CDR3 contains 11 residues. With 8 bases clipped from V and 6 bases from J, the junction kept 4 bases outside the gene matches. The CDR3, as DNA: TGTGCCAGCTCCACAGGGGTCGAGCAGTACTTC. As protein: CASSTGVEQYF.

This clone showed up just once. The chain links TRBV30 to TRBJ2-5, with D tentatively TRBD2 (5 bases). V was clipped by 3 bases and J by 4 bases, with 15 bases between them. CDR1 is GTSNPN, CDR2 SVGIG, per germline (reference sequence). The CDR3 has 14 residues. CDR3 loop: CAWRATGLPETQYF. CDR3 DNA: TGTGCCTGGAGAGCCACGGGATTACCAGAGACCCAGTACTTC.